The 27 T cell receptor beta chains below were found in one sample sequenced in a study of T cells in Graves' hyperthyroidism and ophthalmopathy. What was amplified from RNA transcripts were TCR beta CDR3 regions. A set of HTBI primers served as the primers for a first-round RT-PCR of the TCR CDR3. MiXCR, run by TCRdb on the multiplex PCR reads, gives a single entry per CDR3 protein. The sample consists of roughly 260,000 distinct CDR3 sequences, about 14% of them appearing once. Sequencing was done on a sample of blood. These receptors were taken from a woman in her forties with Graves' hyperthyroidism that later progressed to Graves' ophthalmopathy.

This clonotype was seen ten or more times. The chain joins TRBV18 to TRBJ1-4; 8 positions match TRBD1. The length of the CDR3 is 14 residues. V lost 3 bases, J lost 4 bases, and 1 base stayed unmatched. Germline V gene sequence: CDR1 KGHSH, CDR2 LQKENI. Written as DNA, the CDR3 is TGTGCCAGCTCACCGACAGGGGTTAATGAAAAACTGTTTTTT. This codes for CASSPTGVNEKLFF.

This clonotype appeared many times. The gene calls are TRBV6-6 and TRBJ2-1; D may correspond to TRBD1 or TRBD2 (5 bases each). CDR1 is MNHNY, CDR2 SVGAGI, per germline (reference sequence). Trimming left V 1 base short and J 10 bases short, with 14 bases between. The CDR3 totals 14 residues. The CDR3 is CASSYLPGRAEQFF. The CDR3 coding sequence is TGTGCCAGCAGTTACTTACCGGGACGTGCAGAGCAGTTCTTC.

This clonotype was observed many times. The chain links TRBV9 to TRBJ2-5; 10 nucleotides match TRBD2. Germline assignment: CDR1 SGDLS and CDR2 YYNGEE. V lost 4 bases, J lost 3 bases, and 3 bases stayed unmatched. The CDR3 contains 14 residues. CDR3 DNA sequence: TGTGCCAGCAGCATAACTAGCGGGAAAGAGACCCAGTACTTC. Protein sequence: CASSITSGKETQYF. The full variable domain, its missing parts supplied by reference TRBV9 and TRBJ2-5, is DSGVTQTPKHLITATGQRVTLRCSPRSGDLSVYWYQQSLDQGLQFLIQYYNGEERAKGNILERFSAQQFPDLHSELNLSSLELGDSALYFCASSITSGKETQYFGPGTRLLVL.

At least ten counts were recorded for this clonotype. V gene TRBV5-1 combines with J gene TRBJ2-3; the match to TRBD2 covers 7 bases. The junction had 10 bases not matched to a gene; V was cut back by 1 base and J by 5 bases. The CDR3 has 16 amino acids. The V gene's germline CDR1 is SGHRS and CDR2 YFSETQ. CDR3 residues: CASSLTSVEVGDTQYF. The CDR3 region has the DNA TGCGCCAGCAGCTTGACTAGCGTCGAGGTGGGAGATACGCAGTATTTT.

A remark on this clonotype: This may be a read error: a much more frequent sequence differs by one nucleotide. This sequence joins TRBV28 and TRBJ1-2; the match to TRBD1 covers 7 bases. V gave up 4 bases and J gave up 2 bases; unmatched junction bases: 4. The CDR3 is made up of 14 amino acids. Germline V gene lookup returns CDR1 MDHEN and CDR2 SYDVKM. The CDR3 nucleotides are TGTGCCAGCAGTTCACCGGGACAGAACTATGGCTACACCTTC. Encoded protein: CASSSPGQNYGYTF.

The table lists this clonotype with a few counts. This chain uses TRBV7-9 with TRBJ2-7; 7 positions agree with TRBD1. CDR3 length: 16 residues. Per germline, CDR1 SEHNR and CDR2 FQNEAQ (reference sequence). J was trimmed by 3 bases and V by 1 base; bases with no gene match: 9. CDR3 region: CASSLGAGTANYEQYF. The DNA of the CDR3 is TGTGCCAGCAGCTTAGGTGCCGGGACAGCTAACTACGAGCAGTACTTC.

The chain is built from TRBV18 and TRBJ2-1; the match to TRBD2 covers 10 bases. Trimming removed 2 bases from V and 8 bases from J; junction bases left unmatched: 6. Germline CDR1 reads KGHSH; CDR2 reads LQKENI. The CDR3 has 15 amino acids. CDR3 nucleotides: TGTGCCAGCTCACCAAGAATAACTAGCGGGGATGAGCAGTTCTTC. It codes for CASSPRITSGDEQFF.

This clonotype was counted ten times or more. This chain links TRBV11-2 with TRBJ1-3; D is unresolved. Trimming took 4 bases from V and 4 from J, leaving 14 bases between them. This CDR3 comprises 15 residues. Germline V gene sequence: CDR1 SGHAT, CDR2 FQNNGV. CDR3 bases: TGTGCCAGCAGCTCTTTGACCGGATCCGGAAACACCATATATTTT. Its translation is CASSSLTGSGNTIYF.

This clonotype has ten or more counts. This CDR3 is CASGIRENTIYF. As DNA, the CDR3 is TGTGCCAGCGGGATAAGGGAAAACACCATATATTTT. The chain joins TRBV18 to TRBJ1-3; no clear D gene. CDR1 KGHSH and CDR2 LQKENI come from the germline V gene. The CDR3 consists of 12 residues. Trimming took off 8 bases at V and 6 bases at J, with 11 bases between the two ends.

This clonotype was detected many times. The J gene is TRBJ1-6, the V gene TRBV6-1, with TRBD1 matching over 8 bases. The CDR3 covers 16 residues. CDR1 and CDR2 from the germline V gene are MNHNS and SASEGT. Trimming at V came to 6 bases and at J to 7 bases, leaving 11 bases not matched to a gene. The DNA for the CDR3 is TGTGCCAGCAGGCCGGTGACAGGGGCACAAAATTCACCCCTCCACTTT. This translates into CASRPVTGAQNSPLHF.

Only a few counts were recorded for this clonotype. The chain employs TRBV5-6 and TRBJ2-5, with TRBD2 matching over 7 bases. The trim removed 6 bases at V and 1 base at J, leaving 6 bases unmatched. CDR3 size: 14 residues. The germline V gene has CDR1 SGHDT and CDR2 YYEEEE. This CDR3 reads CASTSLATQETQYF. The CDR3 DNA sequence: TGTGCCAGCACCTCACTAGCGACCCAAGAGACCCAGTACTTC.

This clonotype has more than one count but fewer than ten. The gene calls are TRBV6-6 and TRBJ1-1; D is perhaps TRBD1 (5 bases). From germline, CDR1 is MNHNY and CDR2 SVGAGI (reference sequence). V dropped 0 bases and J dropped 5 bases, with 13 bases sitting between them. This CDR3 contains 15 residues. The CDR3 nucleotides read TGTGCCAGCAGTTACTCGACGGGGACCCCGACTGAAGCTTTCTTT. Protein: CASSYSTGTPTEAFF.

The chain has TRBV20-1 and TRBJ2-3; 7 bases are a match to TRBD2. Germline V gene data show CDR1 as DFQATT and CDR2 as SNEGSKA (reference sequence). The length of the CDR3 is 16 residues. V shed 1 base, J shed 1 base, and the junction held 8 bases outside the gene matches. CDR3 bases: TGCAGTGCTAGAGCCCCGCTAGCGGCCCGCACAGATACGCAGTATTTT. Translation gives CSARAPLAARTDTQYF.

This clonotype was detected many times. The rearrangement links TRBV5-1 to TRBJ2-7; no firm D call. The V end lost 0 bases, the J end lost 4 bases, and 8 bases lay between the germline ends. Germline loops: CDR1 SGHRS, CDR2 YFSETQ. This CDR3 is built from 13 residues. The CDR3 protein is CASSLGANYEQYF. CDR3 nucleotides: TGCGCCAGCAGCTTGGGGGCCAATTACGAGCAGTACTTC.

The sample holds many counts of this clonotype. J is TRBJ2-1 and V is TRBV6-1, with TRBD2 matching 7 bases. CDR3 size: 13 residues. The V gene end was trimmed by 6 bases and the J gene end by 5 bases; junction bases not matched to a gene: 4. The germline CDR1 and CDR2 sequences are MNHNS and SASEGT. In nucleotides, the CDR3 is TGTGCCAGCAGCTGGACTAGTCACAATGAGCAGTTCTTC. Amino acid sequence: CASSWTSHNEQFF.

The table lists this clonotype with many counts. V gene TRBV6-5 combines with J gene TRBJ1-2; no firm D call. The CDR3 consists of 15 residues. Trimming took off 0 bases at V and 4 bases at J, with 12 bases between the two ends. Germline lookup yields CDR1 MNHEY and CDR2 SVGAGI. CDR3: CASSYSSGGGYGYTF. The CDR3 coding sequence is TGTGCCAGCAGTTACTCGTCGGGTGGAGGCTATGGCTACACCTTC.

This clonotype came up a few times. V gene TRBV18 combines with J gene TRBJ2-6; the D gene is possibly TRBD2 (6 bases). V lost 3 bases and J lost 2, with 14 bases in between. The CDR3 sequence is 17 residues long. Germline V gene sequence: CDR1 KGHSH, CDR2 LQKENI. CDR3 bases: TGTGCCAGCTCACCCTCGTGGGGAGGAGCTGGGGCCAACGTCCTGACTTTC. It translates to CASSPSWGGAGANVLTF.

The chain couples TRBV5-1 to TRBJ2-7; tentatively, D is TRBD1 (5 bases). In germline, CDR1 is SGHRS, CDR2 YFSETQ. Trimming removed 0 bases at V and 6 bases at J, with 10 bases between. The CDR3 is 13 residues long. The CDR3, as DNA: TGCGCCAGCAGCTTGGCAGGGTTCAGCGAGCAGTACTTC. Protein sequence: CASSLAGFSEQYF.

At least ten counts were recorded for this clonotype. The CDR3 loop is CASRSPASDNEQFF. The CDR3 DNA follows: TGTGCCAGCAGATCTCCGGCTAGTGACAATGAGCAGTTCTTC. The rearrangement uses TRBV12-3 or TRBV12-4 and TRBJ2-1; D gene unclear. With 6 bases removed from V and 5 bases from J, the gap between germline ends came to 14 bases. The CDR3 sequence is 14 residues long.

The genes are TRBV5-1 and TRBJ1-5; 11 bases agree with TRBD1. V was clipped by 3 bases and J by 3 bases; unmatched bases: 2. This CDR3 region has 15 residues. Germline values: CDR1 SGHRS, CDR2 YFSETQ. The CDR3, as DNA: TGCGCCAGCAGCTGGACAGGGGGCGTCAATCAGCCCCAGCATTTT. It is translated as CASSWTGGVNQPQHF.

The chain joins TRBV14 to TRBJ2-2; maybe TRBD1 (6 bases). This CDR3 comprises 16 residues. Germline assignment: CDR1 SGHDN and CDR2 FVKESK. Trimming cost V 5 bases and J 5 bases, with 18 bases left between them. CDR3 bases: TGTGCCAGCAGCGGAAAGGGTCAGGGGAGAACCGGGGAGCTGTTTTTT. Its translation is CASSGKGQGRTGELFF.

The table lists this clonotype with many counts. CDR3 amino acids: CAIRSGTVLNTEAFF. CDR3 in DNA: TGTGCCATCAGAAGCGGGACAGTTCTAAACACTGAAGCTTTCTTT. The chain joins TRBV10-3 to TRBJ1-1; 7 bases are a match to TRBD1. The germline V gene has CDR1 ENHRY and CDR2 SYGVKD. The CDR3 has 15 amino acids. Trimming at V came to 6 bases and at J to 2 bases, leaving 9 bases not matched to a gene.

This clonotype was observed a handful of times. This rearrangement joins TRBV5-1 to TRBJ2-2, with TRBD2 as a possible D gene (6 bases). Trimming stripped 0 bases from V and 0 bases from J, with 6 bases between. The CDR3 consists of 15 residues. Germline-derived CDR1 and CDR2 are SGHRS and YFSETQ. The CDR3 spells CASSLASANTGELFF. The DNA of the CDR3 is TGCGCCAGCAGCTTGGCTAGCGCGAACACCGGGGAGCTGTTTTTT.

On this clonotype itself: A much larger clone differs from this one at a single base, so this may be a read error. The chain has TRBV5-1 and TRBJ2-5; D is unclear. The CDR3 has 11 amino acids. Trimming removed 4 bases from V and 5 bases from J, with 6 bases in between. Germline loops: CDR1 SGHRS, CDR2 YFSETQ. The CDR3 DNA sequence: TGCGCCAGCAGCATGACGGAGACCCAGTACTTC. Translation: CASSMTETQYF.

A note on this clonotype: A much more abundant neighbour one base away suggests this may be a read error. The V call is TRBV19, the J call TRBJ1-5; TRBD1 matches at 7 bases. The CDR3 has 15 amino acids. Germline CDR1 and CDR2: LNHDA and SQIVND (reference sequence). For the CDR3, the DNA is TGTGCCAGTAGTACTACCGGGACAGAGCATCAGCCCCGGCATTTT. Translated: CASSTTGTEHQPRHF.

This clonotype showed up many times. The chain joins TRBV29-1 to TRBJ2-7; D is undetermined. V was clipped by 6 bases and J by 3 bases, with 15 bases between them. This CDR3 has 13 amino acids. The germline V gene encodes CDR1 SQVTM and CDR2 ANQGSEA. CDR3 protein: CSVSKTVFYEQYF. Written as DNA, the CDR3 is TGCAGCGTCTCCAAGACGGTTTTCTACGAGCAGTACTTC.

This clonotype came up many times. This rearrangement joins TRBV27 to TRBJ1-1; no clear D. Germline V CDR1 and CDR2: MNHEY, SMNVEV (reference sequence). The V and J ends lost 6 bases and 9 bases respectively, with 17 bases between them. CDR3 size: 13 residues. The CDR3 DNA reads TGTGCCAGCAGCCGCCTAGTGGTTTCCCAAGCTTTCTTT. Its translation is CASSRLVVSQAFF.